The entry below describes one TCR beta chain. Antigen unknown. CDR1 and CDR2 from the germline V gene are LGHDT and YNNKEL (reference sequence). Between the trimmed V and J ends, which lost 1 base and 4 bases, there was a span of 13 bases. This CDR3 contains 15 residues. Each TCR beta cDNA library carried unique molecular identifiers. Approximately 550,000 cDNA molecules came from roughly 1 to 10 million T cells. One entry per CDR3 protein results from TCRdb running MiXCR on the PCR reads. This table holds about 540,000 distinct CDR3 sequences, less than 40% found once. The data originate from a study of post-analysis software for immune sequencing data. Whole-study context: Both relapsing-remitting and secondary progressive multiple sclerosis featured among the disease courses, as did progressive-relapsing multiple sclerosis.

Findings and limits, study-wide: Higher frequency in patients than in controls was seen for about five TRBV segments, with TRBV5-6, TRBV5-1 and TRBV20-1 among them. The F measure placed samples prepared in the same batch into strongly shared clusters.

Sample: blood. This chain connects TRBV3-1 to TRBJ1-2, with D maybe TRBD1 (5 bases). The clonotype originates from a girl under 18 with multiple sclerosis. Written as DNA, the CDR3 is TGTGCCAGCAGCCAAGGCCCCCAGGGCACCTATGGCTACACCTTC. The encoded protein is CASSQGPQGTYGYTF. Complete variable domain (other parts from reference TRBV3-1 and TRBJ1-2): DTAVSQTPKYLVTQMGNDKSIKCEQNLGHDTMYWYKQDSKKFLKIMFSYNNKELIINETVPNRFSPKSPDKAHLNLHINSLELGDSAVYFCASSQGPQGTYGYTFGSGTRLTVV.